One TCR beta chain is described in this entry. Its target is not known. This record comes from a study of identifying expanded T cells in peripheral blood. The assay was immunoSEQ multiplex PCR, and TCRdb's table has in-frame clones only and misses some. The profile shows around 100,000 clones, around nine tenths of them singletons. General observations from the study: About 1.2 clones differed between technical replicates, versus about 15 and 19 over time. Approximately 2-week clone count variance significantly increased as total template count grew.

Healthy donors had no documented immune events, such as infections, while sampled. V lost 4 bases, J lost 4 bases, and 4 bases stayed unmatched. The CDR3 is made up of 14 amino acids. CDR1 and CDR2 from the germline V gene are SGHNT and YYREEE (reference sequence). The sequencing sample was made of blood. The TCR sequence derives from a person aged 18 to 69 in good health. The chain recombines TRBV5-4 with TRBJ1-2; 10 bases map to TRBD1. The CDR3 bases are TGTGCCAGCAGCCCGGACAGGGGGGGCTATGGCTACACCTTC. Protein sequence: CASSPDRGGYGYTF.